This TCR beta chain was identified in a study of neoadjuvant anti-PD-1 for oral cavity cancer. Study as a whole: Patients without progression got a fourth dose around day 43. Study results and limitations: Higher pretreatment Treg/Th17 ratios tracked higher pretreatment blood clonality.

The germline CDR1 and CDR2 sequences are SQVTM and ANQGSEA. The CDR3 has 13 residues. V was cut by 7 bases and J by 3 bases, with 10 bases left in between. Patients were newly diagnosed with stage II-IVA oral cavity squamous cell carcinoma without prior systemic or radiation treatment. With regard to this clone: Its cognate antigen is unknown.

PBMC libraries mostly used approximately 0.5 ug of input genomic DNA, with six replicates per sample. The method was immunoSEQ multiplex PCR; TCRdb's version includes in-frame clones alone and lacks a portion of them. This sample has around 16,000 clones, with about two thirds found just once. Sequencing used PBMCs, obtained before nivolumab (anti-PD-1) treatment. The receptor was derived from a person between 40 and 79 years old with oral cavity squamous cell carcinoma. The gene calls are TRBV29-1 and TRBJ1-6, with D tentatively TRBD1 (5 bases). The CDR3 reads CSALDNYNSPLHF. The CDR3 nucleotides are TGCAGCGCCCTGGACAACTATAATTCACCCCTCCACTTT.